These 10 T cell receptor beta chains share one sample of origin, sequenced in a study of T cell responses to AZD1222 COVID-19 vaccine. Using immunoSEQ multiplex PCR, the repertoire was profiled, and TCRdb retains in-frame clones only, with some absent. The sample records about 110,000 clones, approximately 90% being singletons. The starting material was peripheral blood, obtained 28 days after the second AZD1222 dose. Every receptor here comes from an adult who received the AZD1222 COVID-19 vaccine.

The chain carries TRBV21-1 and TRBJ1-4; the DNA was not compared with TRBD1, the D call given in the table. TRBV21-1 is listed as a pseudogene. CDR3 size: 15 residues. CDR3 in DNA: TGTGCCAGCAGCACGCCGCAGGATCGTCTCGAAAAACTGTTTTTT. Its translation is CASSTPQDRLEKLFF.

This sequence joins TRBV12-3 or TRBV12-4 and TRBJ1-1; 11 nucleotides match TRBD1. The CDR3 covers 13 residues. Losses at the gene ends were 8 bases for V and 3 bases for J; bases not matched to a gene: 2. CDR3: CASGTGGDTEAFF. In nucleotides, the CDR3 is TGTGCCAGCGGGACAGGGGGGGACACTGAAGCTTTCTTT.

The V and J genes are TRBV7-9 and TRBJ1-6; 7 positions match TRBD1. The V gene end was trimmed by 6 bases and the J gene end by 14 bases; junction bases not matched to a gene: 19. CDR3 size: 16 residues. Looked up from germline, CDR1 is SEHNR and CDR2 is FQNEAQ (reference sequence). The CDR3 loop is CASRMGTGTAGEALHF. The CDR3 DNA sequence: TGTGCCAGCAGGATGGGAACCGGGACAGCGGGTGAGGCCCTCCACTTT.

The chain combines TRBV6-5 with TRBJ2-1, with D possibly being TRBD1 (6 bases). From germline, CDR1 is MNHEY and CDR2 SVGAGI. Trimming removed 0 bases from V and 0 bases from J, with 6 bases in between. The CDR3 spans 15 residues. This CDR3 reads CASSYSDSSYNEQFF. CDR3 nucleotides: TGTGCCAGCAGTTACTCGGACAGCTCCTACAATGAGCAGTTCTTC.

This chain joins TRBV5-1 and TRBJ2-2; D possibly corresponds to TRBD2 (6 bases). The CDR3 consists of 14 residues. Trimming left V 2 bases short and J 4 bases short, with 9 bases between. Germline V CDR1 and CDR2: SGHRS, YFSETQ. The CDR3 sequence is CASSFVGGTGELFF. The CDR3 region has the DNA TGCGCCAGCAGCTTTGTGGGGGGCACCGGGGAGCTGTTTTTT.

This chain links TRBV6-5 with TRBJ2-3; TRBD2 is a possible D gene (5 bases). Germline assignment: CDR1 MNHEY and CDR2 SVGAGI. Between the trimmed V and J ends, which lost 7 bases and 10 bases, there was a span of 15 bases. The CDR3 is 12 residues long. The CDR3 is CASTEGYRAQYF. The DNA of the CDR3 is TGTGCCAGCACCGAGGGTTACCGGGCGCAGTATTTT.

In its sample, this clone was seen once. The gene calls are TRBV18 and TRBJ2-5; D is uncertain. Per the germline V gene, CDR1 is KGHSH and CDR2 is LQKENI. The CDR3 extends over 11 amino acids. V lost 2 bases and J lost 5, with 3 bases in between. As DNA, the CDR3 is TGTGCCAGCTCACCAGGGGAGACCCAGTACTTC. Residues: CASSPGETQYF.

V usage is TRBV19 and J usage is TRBJ1-4; D uncertain. This CDR3 region has 17 residues. Germline values: CDR1 LNHDA, CDR2 SQIVND (reference sequence). Trimming removed 3 bases at V and 2 bases at J, with 16 bases between. This CDR3 reads CASSIIKARLTNEKLFF. CDR3 in DNA: TGTGCCAGTAGTATTATTAAGGCCCGCCTGACTAATGAAAAACTGTTTTTT.

This clone has just one count. The rearrangement links TRBV2 to TRBJ1-1, with 9 bases identical to TRBD1. This CDR3 has 17 residues. CDR1 and CDR2 from the germline V gene are SNHLY and FYNNEI. The junction had 11 bases not matched to a gene; V was cut back by 3 bases and J by 3 bases. The CDR3 DNA reads TGTGCCAGCAGTGAGGGGATGACAGGGGGACTTGACACTGAAGCTTTCTTT. Its protein is CASSEGMTGGLDTEAFF. The entire variable domain, with the rest obtained from reference TRBV2 and TRBJ1-1, is as follows: EPEVTQTPSHQVTQMGQEVILRCVPISNHLYFYWYRQILGQKVEFLVSFYNNEISEKSEIFDDQFSVERPDGSNFTLKIRSTKLEDSAMYFCASSEGMTGGLDTEAFFGQGTRLTVV.

V and J are TRBV19 and TRBJ1-5, with 7 bases lining up with TRBD1. V gave up 3 bases and J gave up 4 bases; unmatched junction bases: 9. Germline V CDR1 and CDR2: LNHDA, SQIVND (reference sequence). This CDR3 spans 16 amino acids. The CDR3: CASSIQGRGVNQPQHF. The CDR3 bases are TGTGCCAGTAGTATTCAGGGCAGGGGGGTGAATCAGCCCCAGCATTTT.